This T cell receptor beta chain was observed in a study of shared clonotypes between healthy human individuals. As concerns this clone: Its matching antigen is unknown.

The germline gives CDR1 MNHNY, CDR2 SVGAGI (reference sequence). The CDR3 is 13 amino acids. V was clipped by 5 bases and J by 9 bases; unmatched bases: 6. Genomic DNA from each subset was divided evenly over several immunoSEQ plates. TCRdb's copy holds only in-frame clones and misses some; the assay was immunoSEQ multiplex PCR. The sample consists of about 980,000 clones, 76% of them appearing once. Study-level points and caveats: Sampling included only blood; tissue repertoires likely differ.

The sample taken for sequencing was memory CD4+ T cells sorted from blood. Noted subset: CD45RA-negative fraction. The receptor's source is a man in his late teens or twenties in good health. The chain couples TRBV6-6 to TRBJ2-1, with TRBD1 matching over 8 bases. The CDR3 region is CASSRDRGGEQFF. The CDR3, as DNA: TGTGCCAGCAGTCGAGACAGGGGAGGTGAGCAGTTCTTC.